The rows below give T cell receptor beta chains drawn from one sample of a study of CD8+ T cells in alopecia areata. TCRdb keeps only in-frame clones here, not all; method: immunoSEQ multiplex PCR. Of 200,000 to 250,000 clones in the sample, about three fifths were seen once. Sequenced material: CD4+ T cells sorted from blood, taken at week 4, from a patient treated with tofacitinib. The receptor source for this set is a human donor with alopecia areata. Each CDR3 is given with its conserved first and last residue. A D gene is named only where the DNA matches it firmly. For some rows the clone size is stated as once, few or many, or as a class when expanded; others skip it.

cdr3_aa cdr3_nt j_call clone_size d_call v_call
CASTLSPGQTAYNEQFF TGTGCCAGCACCCTATCCCCAGGGCAAACTGCGTACAATGAGCAGTTCTTC TRBJ2-1 . . TRBV13
CSGTGQLNTEAFF TGCAGCGGGACGGGACAGCTGAACACTGAAGCTTTCTTT TRBJ1-1 few TRBD1 TRBV29-1
CASSSQGNYGYTF TGCGCCAGCAGCTCCCAGGGGAACTATGGCTACACCTTC TRBJ1-2 many . TRBV5-1
CAWSVGRVDTQYF TGTGCCTGGAGTGTTGGGAGGGTAGATACGCAGTATTTT TRBJ2-3 . TRBD2 TRBV30
CASSIVGVPDTQYF TGTGCCAGTAGTATAGTTGGGGTCCCTGATACGCAGTATTTT TRBJ2-3 many . TRBV19
CASSPSRTGIYGYTF TGTGCCAGCAGTCCAAGCCGGACAGGGATATATGGCTACACCTTC TRBJ1-2 . TRBD1 TRBV5-4
CAGGEDVSNTIYF TGTGCCGGAGGGGAGGACGTATCGAACACCATATATTTT TRBJ1-3 . . TRBV5-4
CAWSEQGGAEAFF TGTGCCTGGAGTGAACAGGGGGGTGCGGAAGCTTTCTTT TRBJ1-1 . TRBD1 TRBV30
CASSGLAGREGTQYF TGTGCCAGCAGCGGACTAGCGGGGAGAGAAGGGACCCAGTACTTC TRBJ2-5 . TRBD2 TRBV9
CAISAASGSGETQYF TGTGCCATCAGTGCGGCTAGCGGATCCGGCGAGACCCAGTACTTC TRBJ2-5 few TRBD2 TRBV10-3
CAISESGRATQYF TGTGCCATCAGTGAAAGTGGTAGAGCAACGCAGTATTTT TRBJ2-3 . . TRBV10-3
CASSLSLAGTDTQYF TGTGCCAGCAGCTTAAGTCTAGCGGGCACAGATACGCAGTATTTT TRBJ2-3 few TRBD2 TRBV7-8
CASSPNGANPRADYGYTF TGTGCCAGCAGCCCCAATGGGGCCAACCCAAGAGCGGACTATGGCTACACCTTC TRBJ1-2 few . TRBV11-1
CSVVSWGGDTEAFF TGCAGCGTTGTTTCCTGGGGGGGTGACACTGAAGCTTTCTTT TRBJ1-1 . . TRBV29-1
CALQAPGELFF TGTGCCTTGCAGGCTCCCGGGGAGCTGTTTTTT TRBJ2-2 . . TRBV30
CASGGTGGSGNYGYTF TGCGCCAGCGGGGGGACAGGAGGAAGTGGTAACTATGGCTACACCTTC TRBJ1-2 once TRBD1 TRBV5-1
CASSHNGIRNYGYTF TGTGCCAGCAGCCACAATGGGATACGGAACTATGGCTACACCTTC TRBJ1-2 . . TRBV27
CASSPRTASPLHF TGTGCCAGCAGTCCCCGGACAGCATCACCCCTCCACTTT TRBJ1-6 . . TRBV25-1
CASSLVGGPYNEQFF TGTGCCAGCAGCTTAGTGGGGGGTCCCTACAATGAGCAGTTCTTC TRBJ2-1 . . TRBV7-2
CASSSKGAVNTEAFF TGCGCCAGCAGCTCGAAGGGGGCCGTGAACACTGAAGCTTTCTTT TRBJ1-1 few TRBD1 TRBV5-1
CASSTGASNTEAFF TGTGCCAGCAGTACCGGGGCGTCGAACACTGAAGCTTTCTTT TRBJ1-1 . . TRBV11-2
CAWGEGLSTDTQYF TGTGCCTGGGGGGAGGGATTGAGTACAGATACGCAGTATTTT TRBJ2-3 . TRBD2 TRBV30
CASSARDRDYSNQPQHF TGTGCCAGCAGCGCGAGGGACAGGGACTATAGCAATCAGCCCCAGCATTTT TRBJ1-5 once TRBD1 TRBV7-4
CASTGNFYEQYF TGTGCCTCCACAGGGAACTTCTACGAGCAGTACTTC TRBJ2-7 . . TRBV2
CASSLAAMGETQYF TGTGCCAGCAGCTTAGCGGCCATGGGGGAGACCCAGTACTTC TRBJ2-5 . . TRBV7-8
CSVGNGVEAFF TGCAGCGTTGGTAATGGGGTTGAAGCTTTCTTT TRBJ1-1 . . TRBV29-1
CAWSVLETQYF TGTGCCTGGAGTGTACTCGAGACCCAGTACTTC TRBJ2-5 . . TRBV30
CASSVGQTNSPLHF TGTGCCAGCAGCGTAGGACAGACCAATTCACCCCTCCACTTT TRBJ1-6 once . TRBV9
CAWSALGVGREKLFF TGTGCCTGGAGCGCCCTTGGGGTGGGACGGGAAAAACTGTTTTTT TRBJ1-4 . . TRBV30
CASSRGQAPWEQYF TGTGCCAGCAGTCGCGGACAGGCCCCCTGGGAGCAGTACTTC TRBJ2-7 . TRBD1 TRBV7-9
CASSIELHNEQFF TGTGCCAGTAGTATAGAACTACACAATGAGCAGTTCTTC TRBJ2-1 few . TRBV19
CASRRDIRETQYF TGTGCCAGTCGGAGGGACATCCGAGAGACCCAGTACTTC TRBJ2-5 . . TRBV19
CASSSQETQYF TGTGCCAGCTCATCACAAGAGACCCAGTACTTC TRBJ2-5 once . TRBV18
CASGFGGLGETQYF TGTGCTAGTGGTTTTGGGGGGCTCGGCGAGACCCAGTACTTC TRBJ2-5 . . TRBV12-5
CASSPSTVYEQYF TGTGCCAGCTCACCGAGTACGGTCTACGAGCAGTACTTC TRBJ2-7 . . TRBV18
CAISEGGALNQPQHF TGTGCCATCAGTGAGGGGGGGGCCCTAAATCAGCCCCAGCATTTT TRBJ1-5 . . TRBV10-3
CASSSIPNPSPLHF TGTGCCAGCAGCTCAATCCCGAATCCTTCACCCCTCCACTTT TRBJ1-6 . . TRBV5-6
CAWSGGGGETQYF TGTGCCTGGAGTGGAGGGGGCGGGGAGACCCAGTACTTC TRBJ2-5 once TRBD1 TRBV30
CSVELPNSNQPQHF TGCAGCGTTGAATTACCTAATAGCAATCAGCCCCAGCATTTT TRBJ1-5 few . TRBV29-1
CAWSGFGKGQAFF TGTGCCTGGAGTGGGTTTGGGAAAGGGCAAGCTTTCTTT TRBJ1-1 . . TRBV30
CASSGGTGGTGELFF TGTGCCAGCAGTGGGGGGACGGGCGGCACCGGGGAGCTGTTTTTT TRBJ2-2 . . TRBV2
CASSQYQGLAGGNEQFF TGTGCCAGCAGCCAATACCAAGGACTAGCGGGGGGTAATGAGCAGTTCTTC TRBJ2-1 . TRBD2 TRBV14
CASSLAMGLETQYF TGTGCCAGCAGCTTAGCGATGGGGCTGGAGACCCAGTACTTC TRBJ2-5 . . TRBV7-2